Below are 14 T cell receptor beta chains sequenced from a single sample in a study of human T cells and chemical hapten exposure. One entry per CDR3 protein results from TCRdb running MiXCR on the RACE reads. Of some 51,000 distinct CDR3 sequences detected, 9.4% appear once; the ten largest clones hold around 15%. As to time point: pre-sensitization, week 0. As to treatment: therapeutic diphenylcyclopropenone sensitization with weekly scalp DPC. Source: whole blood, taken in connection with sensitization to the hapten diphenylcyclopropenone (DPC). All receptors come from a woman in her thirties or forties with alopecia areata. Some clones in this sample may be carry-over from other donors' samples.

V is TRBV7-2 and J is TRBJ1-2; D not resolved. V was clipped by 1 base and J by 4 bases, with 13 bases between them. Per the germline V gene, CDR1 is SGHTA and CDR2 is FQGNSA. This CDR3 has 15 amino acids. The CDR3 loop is CASSLERTTSYGYTF. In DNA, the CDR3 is TGTGCCAGCAGCTTAGAACGTACAACATCCTATGGCTACACCTTC.

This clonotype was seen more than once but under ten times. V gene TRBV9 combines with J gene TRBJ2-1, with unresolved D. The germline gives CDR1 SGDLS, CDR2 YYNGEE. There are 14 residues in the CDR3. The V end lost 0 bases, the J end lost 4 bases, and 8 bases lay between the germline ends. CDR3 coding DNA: TGTGCCAGCAGCGTAGCGGAATATTACAATGAGCAGTTCTTC. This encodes CASSVAEYYNEQFF.

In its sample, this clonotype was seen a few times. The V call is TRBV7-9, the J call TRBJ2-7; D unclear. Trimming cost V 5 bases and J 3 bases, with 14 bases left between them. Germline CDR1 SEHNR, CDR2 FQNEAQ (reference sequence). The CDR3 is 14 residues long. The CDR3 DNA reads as TGTGCCAGCAGCACACACTCGGCCGGCTACGAGCAGTACTTC. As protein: CASSTHSAGYEQYF.

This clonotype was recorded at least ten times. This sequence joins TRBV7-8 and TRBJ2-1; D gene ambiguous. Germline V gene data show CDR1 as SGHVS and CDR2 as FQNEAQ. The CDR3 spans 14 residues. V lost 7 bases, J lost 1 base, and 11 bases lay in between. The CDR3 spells CASINGFSYNEQFF. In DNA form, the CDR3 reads TGTGCCAGCATAAACGGCTTTTCCTACAATGAGCAGTTCTTC.

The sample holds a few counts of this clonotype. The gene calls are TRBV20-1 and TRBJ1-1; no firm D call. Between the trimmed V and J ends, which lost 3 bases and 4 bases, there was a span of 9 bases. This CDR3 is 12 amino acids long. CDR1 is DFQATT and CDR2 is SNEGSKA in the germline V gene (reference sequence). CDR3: CSASRTFTEAFF. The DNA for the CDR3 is TGCAGTGCTAGTCGGACCTTCACTGAAGCTTTCTTT.

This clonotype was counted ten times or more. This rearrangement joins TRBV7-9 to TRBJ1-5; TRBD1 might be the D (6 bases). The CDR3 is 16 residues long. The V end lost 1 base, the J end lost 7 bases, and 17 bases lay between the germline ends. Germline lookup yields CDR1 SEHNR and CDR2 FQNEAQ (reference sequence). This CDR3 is CASSLGGAIVGQPQHF. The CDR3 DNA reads TGTGCCAGCAGCTTAGGGGGGGCGATTGTTGGACAGCCCCAGCATTTT.

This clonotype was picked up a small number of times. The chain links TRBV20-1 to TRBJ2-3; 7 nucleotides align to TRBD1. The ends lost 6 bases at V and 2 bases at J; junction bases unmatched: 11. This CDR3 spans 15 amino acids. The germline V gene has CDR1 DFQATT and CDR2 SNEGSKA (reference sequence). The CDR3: CSARGQDKVTDTQYF. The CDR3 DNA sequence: TGCAGTGCCCGAGGACAGGATAAGGTCACAGATACGCAGTATTTT.

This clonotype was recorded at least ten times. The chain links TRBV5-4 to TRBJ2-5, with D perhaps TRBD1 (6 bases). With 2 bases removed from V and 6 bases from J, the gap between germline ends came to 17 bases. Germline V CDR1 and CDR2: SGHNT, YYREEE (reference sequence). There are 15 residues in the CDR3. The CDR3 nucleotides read TGTGCCAGCAGCTTAAAAGGGCAGGGGAAAAAGACCCAGTACTTC. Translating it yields CASSLKGQGKKTQYF.

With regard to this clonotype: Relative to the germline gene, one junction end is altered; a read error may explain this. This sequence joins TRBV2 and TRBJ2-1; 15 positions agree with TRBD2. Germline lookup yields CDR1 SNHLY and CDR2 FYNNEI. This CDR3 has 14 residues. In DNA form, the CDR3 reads TGTGCCAGCAGCCGAACAGGACTAGCGGGGGGGCTGATCTTC. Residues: CASSRTGLAGGLIF.

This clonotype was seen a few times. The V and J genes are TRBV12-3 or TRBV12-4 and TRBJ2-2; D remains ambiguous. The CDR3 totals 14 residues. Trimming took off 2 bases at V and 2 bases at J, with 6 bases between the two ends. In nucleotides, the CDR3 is TGTGCCAGCAGTTTAAGGTCCAACACCGGGGAGCTGTTTTTT. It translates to CASSLRSNTGELFF.

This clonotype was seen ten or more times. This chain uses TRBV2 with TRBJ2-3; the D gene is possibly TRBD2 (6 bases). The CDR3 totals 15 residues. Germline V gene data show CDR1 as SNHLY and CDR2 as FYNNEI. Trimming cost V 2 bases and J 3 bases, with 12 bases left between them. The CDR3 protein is CASSERGVWTDTQYF. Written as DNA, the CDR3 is TGTGCCAGCAGTGAACGCGGGGTTTGGACAGATACGCAGTATTTT.

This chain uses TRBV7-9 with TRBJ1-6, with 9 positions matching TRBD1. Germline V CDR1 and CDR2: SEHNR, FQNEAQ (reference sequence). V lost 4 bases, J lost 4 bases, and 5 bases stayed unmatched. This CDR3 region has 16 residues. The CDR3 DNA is TGTGCCAGCAGCTACGGGACAGGGCGTTATAATTCACCCCTCCACTTT. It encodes CASSYGTGRYNSPLHF.

CDR3 amino acids: CASSRLLLQADNTEAFF. In DNA form, the CDR3 reads TGTGCCAGCAGCCGCCTGCTTCTACAGGCTGACAACACTGAAGCTTTCTTT. The chain couples TRBV14 to TRBJ1-1; tentatively, D is TRBD1 (5 bases). The CDR3 extends over 17 amino acids. V dropped 4 bases and J dropped 2 bases, with 20 bases sitting between them. The germline V gene has CDR1 SGHDN and CDR2 FVKESK. The variable domain in full, with the rest retrieved from reference TRBV14 and TRBJ1-1, is EAGVTQFPSHSVIEKGQTVTLRCDPISGHDNLYWYRRVMGKEIKFLLHFVKESKQDESGMPNNRFLAERTGGTYSTLKVQPAELEDSGVYFCASSRLLLQADNTEAFFGQGTRLTVV.

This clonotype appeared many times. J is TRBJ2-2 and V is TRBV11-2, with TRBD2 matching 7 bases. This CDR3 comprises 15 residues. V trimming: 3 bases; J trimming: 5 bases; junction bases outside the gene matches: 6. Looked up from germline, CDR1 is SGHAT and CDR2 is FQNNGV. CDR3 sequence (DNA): TGTGCCAGCAGCTTCGGACTAGTCGAGACCGGGGAGCTGTTTTTT. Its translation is CASSFGLVETGELFF.